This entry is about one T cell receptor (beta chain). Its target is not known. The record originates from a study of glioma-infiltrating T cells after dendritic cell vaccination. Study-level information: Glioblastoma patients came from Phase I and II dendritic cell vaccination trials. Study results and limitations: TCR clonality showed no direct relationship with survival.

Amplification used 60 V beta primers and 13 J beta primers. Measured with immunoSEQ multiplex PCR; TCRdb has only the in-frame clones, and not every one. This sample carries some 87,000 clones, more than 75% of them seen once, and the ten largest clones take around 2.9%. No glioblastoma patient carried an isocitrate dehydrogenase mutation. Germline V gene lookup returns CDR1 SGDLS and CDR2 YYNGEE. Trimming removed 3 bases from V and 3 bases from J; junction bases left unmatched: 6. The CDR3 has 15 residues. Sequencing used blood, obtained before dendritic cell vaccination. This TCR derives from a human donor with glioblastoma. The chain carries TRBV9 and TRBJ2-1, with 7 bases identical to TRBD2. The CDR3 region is CASSAAGANYNEQFF. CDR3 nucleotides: TGTGCCAGCAGCGCCGCGGGAGCAAACTACAATGAGCAGTTCTTC.